A selection of T cell receptor beta chains follows, all from one sample in a study of blood T cell repertoires in COVID-19. Assay: immunoSEQ multiplex PCR; the TCRdb copy retains only in-frame clones and omits some. The sample comprises some 50,000 clones, roughly 84% of which are singletons, and 14% rests with the top ten. Sequenced input: peripheral blood. All receptors come from a human donor in a cohort sampled during active COVID-19. Both conserved end residues are part of each CDR3. A D gene is named only where the DNA matches it firmly. Not every row has a clone size; where given, it reads once, few, many or a size class.

CDR3nt: TGCGCCAGCAGCCCGCGGCAAGGGGGCTTTGAAAAACTGTTTTTT
CDR3aa: CASSPRQGGFEKLFF
abundance: NA
d_gene: TRBD1
j_gene: TRBJ1-4
v_gene: TRBV5-1

CDR3nt: TGTGCCAGCAGTTTCGGAGCTAACTATGGCTACACCTTC
CDR3aa: CASSFGANYGYTF
abundance: NA
d_gene: NA
j_gene: TRBJ1-2
v_gene: TRBV12-3/TRBV12-4

CDR3nt: TGTGCCAGCAGCAGGGCCCAGGGAGGGCGGAGCGAGCAGTACTTC
CDR3aa: CASSRAQGGRSEQYF
abundance: few
d_gene: TRBD2
j_gene: TRBJ2-7
v_gene: TRBV7-9

CDR3nt: TGTGCCACCAGCAGAGACCCGAAGGGGACAGGGTCATCCGGGGAGCTGTTTTTT
CDR3aa: CATSRDPKGTGSSGELFF
abundance: NA
d_gene: TRBD1
j_gene: TRBJ2-2
v_gene: TRBV15

CDR3nt: TGTGCCAGCAGTCCACGTCCGGGGGGCCCTAATGAAAAACTGTTTTTT
CDR3aa: CASSPRPGGPNEKLFF
abundance: NA
d_gene: NA
j_gene: TRBJ1-4
v_gene: TRBV28

CDR3nt: TGTGCCAGCAGCCAAGCCCGGGCCGGGGAGCTGTTTTTT
CDR3aa: CASSQARAGELFF
abundance: once
d_gene: NA
j_gene: TRBJ2-2
v_gene: TRBV3-1/TRBV3-2

CDR3nt: TGTGCCACCAGCACCCTTGACAGGGATAATTCACCCCTCCACTTT
CDR3aa: CATSTLDRDNSPLHF
abundance: NA
d_gene: TRBD1
j_gene: TRBJ1-6
v_gene: TRBV15

CDR3nt: TGTGCCAGCAGCTTAAGTGCCGGGTACACCGGGGAGCTGTTTTTT
CDR3aa: CASSLSAGYTGELFF
abundance: NA
d_gene: NA
j_gene: TRBJ2-2
v_gene: TRBV7-3

CDR3nt: TGCGCCAGCAGCCGACCGGGAGAGACCCAGTACTTC
CDR3aa: CASSRPGETQYF
abundance: NA
d_gene: NA
j_gene: TRBJ2-5
v_gene: TRBV5-1

CDR3nt: TGCGCCAGCAGCCAAGAAGGAGTGGGCAGGGGCAATGAAAAACTGTTTTTT
CDR3aa: CASSQEGVGRGNEKLFF
abundance: NA
d_gene: NA
j_gene: TRBJ1-4
v_gene: TRBV4-1

CDR3nt: TGTGCCAGCAGCCACAGGGGCCCCCAAGAGACCCAGTACTTC
CDR3aa: CASSHRGPQETQYF
abundance: NA
d_gene: TRBD1
j_gene: TRBJ2-5
v_gene: TRBV2

CDR3nt: TGTGCCAGCAGCTTAGACACCCTAGGTGGCTACACCTTC
CDR3aa: CASSLDTLGGYTF
abundance: NA
d_gene: NA
j_gene: TRBJ1-2
v_gene: TRBV7-9

CDR3nt: TGTGCCAGCAGTTACGCAGGCTCCTACGAGCAGTACTTC
CDR3aa: CASSYAGSYEQYF
abundance: NA
d_gene: NA
j_gene: TRBJ2-7
v_gene: TRBV6-5

CDR3nt: TGTGCCAGCAGACCGGGACAGGGTAACTACAATGAGCAGTTCTTC
CDR3aa: CASRPGQGNYNEQFF
abundance: NA
d_gene: TRBD1
j_gene: TRBJ2-1
v_gene: TRBV6-5

CDR3nt: TGTGCCAGCAGCCCGGGAGGGGAACAAGAGACCCAGTACTTC
CDR3aa: CASSPGGEQETQYF
abundance: once
d_gene: TRBD2
j_gene: TRBJ2-5
v_gene: TRBV5-4

CDR3nt: TGTGCCATCCAGGGGCGAACTAACTATGGCTACACCTTC
CDR3aa: CAIQGRTNYGYTF
abundance: NA
d_gene: NA
j_gene: TRBJ1-2
v_gene: TRBV28

CDR3nt: TGTGCCAGCAAAGATCGACTAGCGAGACGCGCGAACACCGGGGAGCTGTTTTTT
CDR3aa: CASKDRLARRANTGELFF
abundance: NA
d_gene: TRBD2
j_gene: TRBJ2-2
v_gene: TRBV2

CDR3nt: TGTGCCAGCAGTTCCCGGCAGGGGGGAAAGCACGAGCAGTACTTC
CDR3aa: CASSSRQGGKHEQYF
abundance: NA
d_gene: NA
j_gene: TRBJ2-7
v_gene: TRBV28

CDR3nt: TGTGCCAGCAGTTCGGGACTTGGCGGCGAGCAGTACTTC
CDR3aa: CASSSGLGGEQYF
abundance: NA
d_gene: NA
j_gene: TRBJ2-7
v_gene: TRBV6-5

CDR3nt: TGTGCCAGCAGTCCAGGGGGACTTACCTACGAGCAGTACTTC
CDR3aa: CASSPGGLTYEQYF
abundance: NA
d_gene: NA
j_gene: TRBJ2-7
v_gene: TRBV28

CDR3nt: TGTGCCAGCAGCCCTCGACTAGCCTCCTACGAGCAGTACTTC
CDR3aa: CASSPRLASYEQYF
abundance: NA
d_gene: TRBD2
j_gene: TRBJ2-7
v_gene: TRBV9

CDR3nt: TGCGCCAGCAGAGCAGGACTAGCGGGAGCCAATGAGCAGTTCTTC
CDR3aa: CASRAGLAGANEQFF
abundance: NA
d_gene: TRBD2
j_gene: TRBJ2-1
v_gene: TRBV5-1

CDR3nt: TGTGCCAGAAGCCTAACCCGACCGAACACAGATATTGGTAATTCACCCCTCCACTTT
CDR3aa: CARSLTRPNTDIGNSPLHF
abundance: NA
d_gene: NA
j_gene: TRBJ1-6
v_gene: TRBV5-3

CDR3nt: TGTGCCAGCAGTTTAACCCGGGACAGGGTTGAAAAACTGTTTTTT
CDR3aa: CASSLTRDRVEKLFF
abundance: NA
d_gene: TRBD1
j_gene: TRBJ1-4
v_gene: TRBV27

CDR3nt: TGTGCCACCAGACGAGGGTCTAGCTATGGCTACACCTTC
CDR3aa: CATRRGSSYGYTF
abundance: NA
d_gene: NA
j_gene: TRBJ1-2
v_gene: TRBV27

CDR3nt: TGTGCCAGCAGTTACACAGGCCACGAGCAGTACTTC
CDR3aa: CASSYTGHEQYF
abundance: NA
d_gene: NA
j_gene: TRBJ2-7
v_gene: TRBV6-5

CDR3nt: TGTGCCAGCAGTGAATATTCGACAGGGGATTACTATGGCTACACCTTC
CDR3aa: CASSEYSTGDYYGYTF
abundance: NA
d_gene: TRBD1
j_gene: TRBJ1-2
v_gene: TRBV25-1

CDR3nt: TGCGCCAGCAGCCAAGCCTCAGGGGCTGGAAACACCATATATTTT
CDR3aa: CASSQASGAGNTIYF
abundance: NA
d_gene: NA
j_gene: TRBJ1-3
v_gene: TRBV4-3

CDR3nt: TGTGCCAGCAGCTTAATAGATTTTGAGGCGGGAGATACGCAGTATTTT
CDR3aa: CASSLIDFEAGDTQYF
abundance: NA
d_gene: NA
j_gene: TRBJ2-3
v_gene: TRBV7-2

CDR3nt: TGCGCCAGCAGGACAGGAACAAATGAAAAACTGTTTTTT
CDR3aa: CASRTGTNEKLFF
abundance: NA
d_gene: NA
j_gene: TRBJ1-4
v_gene: TRBV10-2

CDR3nt: TGTGCCAGCAGCTCCCGGACTAGCGGGGGGCTCTCCTACAATGAGCAGTTCTTC
CDR3aa: CASSSRTSGGLSYNEQFF
abundance: NA
d_gene: TRBD2
j_gene: TRBJ2-1
v_gene: TRBV9

CDR3nt: TGTGCCAGCAGCTATTCAACAGGGAACTATGGCTACACCTTC
CDR3aa: CASSYSTGNYGYTF
abundance: few
d_gene: NA
j_gene: TRBJ1-2
v_gene: TRBV7-2

CDR3nt: TGTGCCAGTAGTTGGGGACGCAGGGGTTTCAATCAGCCCCAGCATTTT
CDR3aa: CASSWGRRGFNQPQHF
abundance: NA
d_gene: NA
j_gene: TRBJ1-5
v_gene: TRBV19

CDR3nt: TGTACCAGCAGCTGGCCCAGCGGAACTAGCACAGATACGCAGTATTTT
CDR3aa: CTSSWPSGTSTDTQYF
abundance: NA
d_gene: NA
j_gene: TRBJ2-3
v_gene: TRBV7-9

CDR3nt: TGCAGCGTTGACTCGCCTAGCGCGAGCAATGAGCAGTTCTTC
CDR3aa: CSVDSPSASNEQFF
abundance: NA
d_gene: NA
j_gene: TRBJ2-1
v_gene: TRBV29-1

CDR3nt: TGTGCCTGGAGTTCGACAGGCGAGCAGTACTTC
CDR3aa: CAWSSTGEQYF
abundance: medium-sized
d_gene: NA
j_gene: TRBJ2-7
v_gene: TRBV30

CDR3nt: TGTGCCAGCAGTCTAAGCGGTCCCCGGATCTACGAGCAGTACTTC
CDR3aa: CASSLSGPRIYEQYF
abundance: NA
d_gene: NA
j_gene: TRBJ2-7
v_gene: TRBV28

CDR3nt: TGTGCCAGCAGCCCCCGAAGCGGACGAAGTAGAGAAAAACTGTTTTTT
CDR3aa: CASSPRSGRSREKLFF
abundance: NA
d_gene: NA
j_gene: TRBJ1-4
v_gene: TRBV7-9

CDR3nt: TGTGCCAGCAGCCCTACCGGGCAGGGGGCGGGCACCGGGGAGCTGTTTTTT
CDR3aa: CASSPTGQGAGTGELFF
abundance: NA
d_gene: TRBD1
j_gene: TRBJ2-2
v_gene: TRBV6-2/TRBV6-3

CDR3nt: TGTGCCAGCAGTGGGACCGTCGCGGGGAGCAATCAGCCCCAGCATTTT
CDR3aa: CASSGTVAGSNQPQHF
abundance: few
d_gene: NA
j_gene: TRBJ1-5
v_gene: TRBV2

CDR3nt: TGTGCCAGCAGTGGCCGGGGTGTTCGGCCCCAGCATTTT
CDR3aa: CASSGRGVRPQHF
abundance: NA
d_gene: NA
j_gene: TRBJ1-5
v_gene: TRBV6-6

CDR3nt: TGTGCCAGCAGTGATGCCGGGACACCAAACACTGAAGCTTTCTTT
CDR3aa: CASSDAGTPNTEAFF
abundance: NA
d_gene: NA
j_gene: TRBJ1-1
v_gene: TRBV6-1

CDR3nt: TGTGCCAGCAGTTCCAGGCTTGCAACTAATGAAAAACTGTTTTTT
CDR3aa: CASSSRLATNEKLFF
abundance: NA
d_gene: NA
j_gene: TRBJ1-4
v_gene: TRBV11-2

CDR3nt: TGTGCCAGCAGCCCAATCAGGGGCGGGAGTGTCACTGAAGCTTTCTTT
CDR3aa: CASSPIRGGSVTEAFF
abundance: NA
d_gene: NA
j_gene: TRBJ1-1
v_gene: TRBV3-1/TRBV3-2

CDR3nt: TGTGCCAGCAGCAGGGACTATGGCTACACCTTC
CDR3aa: CASSRDYGYTF
abundance: NA
d_gene: NA
j_gene: TRBJ1-2
v_gene: TRBV2

CDR3nt: TGTGCCAGCAGCGTCCGGGACAGGGGTTACAATGAGCAGTTCTTC
CDR3aa: CASSVRDRGYNEQFF
abundance: NA
d_gene: TRBD1
j_gene: TRBJ2-1
v_gene: TRBV11-2

CDR3nt: TGCGCCAGCAGCTCCCTGGAGGGGAGCTATGGCTACACCTTC
CDR3aa: CASSSLEGSYGYTF
abundance: NA
d_gene: NA
j_gene: TRBJ1-2
v_gene: TRBV5-1

CDR3nt: TGTGCCATCAGTGAGTCGAAAGGACAGGGGGGCGAGCAGTACTTC
CDR3aa: CAISESKGQGGEQYF
abundance: few
d_gene: TRBD1
j_gene: TRBJ2-7
v_gene: TRBV10-3

CDR3nt: TGTGCCAGCAGCTCCGACAGCCTTAGTTATGGCTACACCTTC
CDR3aa: CASSSDSLSYGYTF
abundance: NA
d_gene: NA
j_gene: TRBJ1-2
v_gene: TRBV5-6

CDR3nt: TGTGCCAGCAGCCAACAACAGGGCATTCAGTACTTC
CDR3aa: CASSQQQGIQYF
abundance: NA
d_gene: NA
j_gene: TRBJ2-4
v_gene: TRBV3-1/TRBV3-2

CDR3nt: TGTGCCAGCAGTCCCCCCTTTGGGGGGGGCCGGGATACGCAGTATTTT
CDR3aa: CASSPPFGGGRDTQYF
abundance: NA
d_gene: NA
j_gene: TRBJ2-3
v_gene: TRBV11-2